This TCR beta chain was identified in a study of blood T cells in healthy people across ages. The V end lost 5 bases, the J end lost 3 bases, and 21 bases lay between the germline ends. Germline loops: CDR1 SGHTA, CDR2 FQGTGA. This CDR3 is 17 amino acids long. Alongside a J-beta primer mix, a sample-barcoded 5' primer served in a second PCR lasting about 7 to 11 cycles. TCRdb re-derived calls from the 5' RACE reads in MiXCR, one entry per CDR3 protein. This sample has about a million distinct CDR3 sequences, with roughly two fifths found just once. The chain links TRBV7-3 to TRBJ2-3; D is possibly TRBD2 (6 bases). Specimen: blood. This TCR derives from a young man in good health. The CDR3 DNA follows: TGTGCCAGCAGCCTCCCCCTTTCGGCAGGGAGGACAGATACGCAGTATTTT. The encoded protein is CASSLPLSAGRTDTQYF.